This T cell receptor beta chain was obtained from a study of blood T cell repertoires in COVID-19. Turning to the study itself: Whether acute or convalescent, the COVID-19 samples came from the United States, Italy and Spain.

Clones were read by immunoSEQ multiplex PCR, and TCRdb kept only the in-frame ones, dropping some. The repertoire holds about 52,000 clones, with about nine tenths as singletons. The CDR3 totals 13 residues. V was trimmed by 5 bases and J by 5 bases, leaving 12 bases between them. Germline V gene data show CDR1 as LNHDA and CDR2 as SQIVND (reference sequence). Sequenced sample: peripheral blood. The chain joins TRBV19 to TRBJ1-1, with D possibly being TRBD1 (5 bases). This receptor was identified in a man older than 75 with active or convalescent COVID-19. Here the CDR3 DNA reads TGTGCCAGTAGTCTGGGCAGGGAAACTGAAGCTTTCTTT. Residues: CASSLGRETEAFF.